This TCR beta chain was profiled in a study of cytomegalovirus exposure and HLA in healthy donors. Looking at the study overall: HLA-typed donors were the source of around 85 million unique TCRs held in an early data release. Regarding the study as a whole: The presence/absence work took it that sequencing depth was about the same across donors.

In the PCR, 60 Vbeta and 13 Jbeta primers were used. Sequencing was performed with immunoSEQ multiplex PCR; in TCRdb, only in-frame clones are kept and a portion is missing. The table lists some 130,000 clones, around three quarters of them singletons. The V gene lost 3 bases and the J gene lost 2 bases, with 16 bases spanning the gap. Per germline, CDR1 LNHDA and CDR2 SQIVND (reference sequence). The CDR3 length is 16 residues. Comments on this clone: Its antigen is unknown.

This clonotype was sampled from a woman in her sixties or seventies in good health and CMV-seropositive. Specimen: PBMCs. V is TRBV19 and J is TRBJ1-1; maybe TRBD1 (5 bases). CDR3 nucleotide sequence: TGTGCCAGTAGTATTGCCCCCACAGGTTCAAACACTGAAGCTTTCTTT. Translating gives CASSIAPTGSNTEAFF.